This T cell receptor beta chain appears in the sequencing data of a study of cytomegalovirus exposure and HLA in healthy donors. Overall study context: HLA-typed donors were the source of some 80 million unique TCRs, which an early data release held.

Researchers ran the PCR with 60 Vbeta and 13 Jbeta primers. Original processing notes: About 80 million unique TCR beta chains, roughly 11 million of them shared, were counted by a later analysis. The method was immunoSEQ multiplex PCR; TCRdb's version includes in-frame clones alone and lacks a portion of them. From that table come the V and J calls and clone size; the DNA was used to work out D and trimming. The specimen's table records about 140,000 clones. With 3 bases clipped from V and 3 bases from J, the junction kept 5 bases outside the gene matches. The CDR3 extends over 15 amino acids. CDR1 and CDR2 from the germline V gene are SGHTA and FQGNSA.

The TCR was taken from a man in his forties in good health and CMV-seronegative. Sequencing was carried out using PBMCs. The chain combines TRBV7-2 with TRBJ1-5, with 7 bases lining up with TRBD1. The CDR3 loop is CASSLYRGLNQPQHF. The CDR3 DNA is TGTGCCAGCAGCTTGTACAGGGGCCTCAATCAGCCCCAGCATTTT.